Listed below are T cell receptor beta chains from one sample, sequenced in a study of cytomegalovirus exposure and HLA in healthy donors. Clones were sequenced by immunoSEQ multiplex PCR, and TCRdb holds only the in-frame ones, with some missing. The table has some 190,000 clones, about 90% seen once. Specimen: PBMCs. The receptors derive from a boy younger than 10 in good health and CMV-seronegative. CDR3s leave out the opening cysteine and the closing phenylalanine or tryptophan. The size of a clone is reported for some rows only, either as once, few or many, or as a class for expanded clones.

v_call	clone_size	j_call	cdr3_aa
TRBV28	-	TRBJ1-5	ASRSGQPGNQPQH
TRBV5-5	few	TRBJ1-1	ASSLGRTEAF
TRBV19	-	TRBJ1-1	ASSSPTGGTEAF
TRBV4-1	-	TRBJ1-6	ASSRTQGVDNSPLH
TRBV28	-	TRBJ1-2	ASSLRPRGPGYT
TRBV7-9	-	TRBJ2-7	ASSQDNYSYEQY
TRBV6-5	-	TRBJ1-3	ASSALGGNTIY
TRBV6-6	-	TRBJ1-3	ASLSNTIY
TRBV28	once	TRBJ1-4	ASSPLTGFGEKLF
TRBV10-3	-	TRBJ2-7	AISADGRAYEQY
TRBV6-4	-	TRBJ2-3	ASSDSGLTGTDTQY
TRBV4-1	-	TRBJ1-2	ASSQGVDKGIH
TRBV5-8	-	TRBJ2-7	ASSRQVRTGEQY
TRBV7-9	-	TRBJ1-2	ASESDRGPGYT
TRBV6-5	few	TRBJ1-4	ASGQGALKLF
TRBV6-1	-	TRBJ2-3	ASRSSDTQY
TRBV4-1	-	TRBJ1-6	ASSGPRVLGNSPLH
TRBV11-3	-	TRBJ1-3	ARKTGGSGNTIY
TRBV6-1	medium-sized	TRBJ1-2	ASSEGTVYGYT
TRBV28	-	TRBJ2-7	ASRAGQYDEQY
TRBV13	-	-	ASSSASDEQY
TRBV7-3	-	TRBJ2-3	ASSPSIQADTQY
TRBV7-9	-	TRBJ2-1	ASRPRTGPFYNEQF
TRBV5-4	-	TRBJ1-2	ASSVRQGDGYT
TRBV5-1	many	TRBJ2-7	ASSPTGGFYEQY